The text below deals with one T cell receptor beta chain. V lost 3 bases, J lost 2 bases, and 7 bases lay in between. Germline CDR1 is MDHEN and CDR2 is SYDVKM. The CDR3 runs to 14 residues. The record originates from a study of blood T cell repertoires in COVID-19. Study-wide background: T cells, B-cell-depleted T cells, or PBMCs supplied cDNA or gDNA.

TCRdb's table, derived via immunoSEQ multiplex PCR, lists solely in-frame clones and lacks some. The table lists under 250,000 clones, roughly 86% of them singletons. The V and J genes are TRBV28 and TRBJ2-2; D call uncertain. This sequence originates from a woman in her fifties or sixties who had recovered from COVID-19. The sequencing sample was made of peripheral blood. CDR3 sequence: CASSLRLNTGELFF. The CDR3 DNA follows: TGTGCCAGCAGTTTGAGGCTTAACACCGGGGAGCTGTTTTTT.